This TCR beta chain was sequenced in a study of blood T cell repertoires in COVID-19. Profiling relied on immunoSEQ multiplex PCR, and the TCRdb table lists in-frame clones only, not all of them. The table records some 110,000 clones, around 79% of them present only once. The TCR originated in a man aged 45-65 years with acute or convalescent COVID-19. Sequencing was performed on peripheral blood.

The CDR3 nucleotides are TGTGCCAGCAGTGAAGACGACAGGGCCCCGGACGAGCAGTACTTC. The encoded protein is CASSEDDRAPDEQYF. V is TRBV2 and J is TRBJ2-7; 7 bases are shared with TRBD1. V lost 1 base, J lost 5 bases, and 8 bases stayed unmatched. The CDR3 totals 15 residues. From germline, CDR1 is SNHLY and CDR2 FYNNEI.